These 15 T cell receptor beta chains originate from one sample sequenced in a study of cytomegalovirus exposure and HLA in healthy donors. The PCR contained 60 Vbeta and 13 Jbeta primers. Assay: immunoSEQ multiplex PCR; the TCRdb copy retains only in-frame clones and omits some. The repertoire holds around 140,000 clones, approximately 84% seen once, with roughly 10% in the top ten. Sequenced material: PBMCs. These receptors originate from a woman aged 55 to 70 in good health and CMV-seropositive.

The chain combines TRBV5-6 with TRBJ1-3; D may be TRBD1 (6 bases). Trimming stripped 1 base from V and 2 bases from J, with 10 bases between. There are 15 residues in the CDR3. Germline CDR1 reads SGHDT; CDR2 reads YYEEEE. The CDR3 region is CASSLPQGAGNTIYF. The CDR3 DNA reads as TGTGCCAGCAGCTTGCCACAGGGTGCTGGAAACACCATATATTTT.

This clone was detected a few times. The rearrangement joins TRBV29-1 to TRBJ2-7, with TRBD1 identical over 11 bases. This CDR3 region has 13 residues. The ends lost 7 bases at V and 5 bases at J; junction bases unmatched: 7. CDR1 is SQVTM and CDR2 is ANQGSEA in the germline V gene. The CDR3 is CSGGQGASNEQYF. DNA of the CDR3: TGCAGCGGTGGACAGGGGGCCTCTAACGAGCAGTACTTC.

The V call is TRBV7-2, the J call TRBJ2-3, with D possibly being TRBD2 (7 bases). The CDR3 has 16 amino acids. V lost 1 base and J 3 bases, leaving 14 bases between the germline ends. Germline loops: CDR1 SGHTA, CDR2 FQGNSA. The chain's CDR3 is CASSLVSGGGTDTQYF. CDR3 nucleotides: TGTGCCAGCAGCTTAGTTTCGGGGGGCGGGACAGATACGCAGTATTTT.

A single count supports this clone. The chain combines TRBV10-3 with TRBJ2-7; 7 bases are shared with TRBD2. Per the germline V gene, CDR1 is ENHRY and CDR2 is SYGVKD. After removal of 7 bases from V and 7 bases from J, the junction contained 10 bases not matched to a gene. This CDR3 contains 13 residues. The CDR3 coding sequence is TGTGCCATCAAGAGGGACTACGAGGGGGAGCAGTACTTC. Translated: CAIKRDYEGEQYF.

This chain connects TRBV7-3 to TRBJ2-1; 10 nucleotides align to TRBD2. There are 16 residues in the CDR3. V shed 5 bases and J 7 bases; nucleotides not matched to a gene: 11. Germline CDR1 is SGHTA and CDR2 is FQGTGA. CDR3: CASSPSSGREKNEQFF. In DNA form, the CDR3 reads TGTGCCAGCAGCCCTTCCAGCGGGAGGGAGAAGAATGAGCAGTTCTTC.

This clone came up a few times. The V and J genes are TRBV28 and TRBJ2-7; 9 bases fit TRBD2. Germline V gene lookup returns CDR1 MDHEN and CDR2 SYDVKM. The CDR3 loop spans 14 amino acids. With V trimmed by 3 bases and J by 6 bases, 6 bases remained unmatched. The CDR3 loop reads CASSFALAGREQYF. CDR3 in DNA: TGTGCCAGCAGTTTTGCGCTAGCGGGGCGCGAGCAGTACTTC.

This clone was picked up one time. J is TRBJ2-4 and V is TRBV7-2; D might be TRBD1 (5 bases). V lost 1 base, J lost 6 bases, and 7 bases lay in between. CDR1 and CDR2 from the germline V gene are SGHTA and FQGNSA. The CDR3 covers 13 residues. CDR3 protein: CASSLEGANIQYF. DNA of the CDR3: TGTGCCAGCAGCTTAGAAGGGGCAAACATTCAGTACTTC. Drawing the rest from reference TRBV7-2 and TRBJ2-4, the complete variable domain is GAGVSQSPSNKVTEKGKDVELRCDPISGHTALYWYRQSLGQGLEFLIYFQGNSAPDKSGLPSDRFSAERTGGSVSTLTIQRTQQEDSAVYLCASSLEGANIQYFGAGTRLSVL.

Concerning this clone: It is unclear where the CDR3 begins or ends on the DNA, so no DNA is shown, and the CDR3 is as TCRdb lists it. This rearrangement joins TRBV7-2 to TRBJ2-1; the table's D call, TRBD2, was not checked against the DNA. The CDR3 contains 15 residues when both ends are counted. Germline values: CDR1 SGHTA, CDR2 FQGNSA. CDR3 sequence: CASSFYTFGNNEQFF.

The chain recombines TRBV30 with TRBJ2-5; 14 bases line up with TRBD2. V lost 3 bases and J lost 5; bases outside the gene matches: 8. CDR1 and CDR2 (germline): GTSNPN, SVGIG (reference sequence). The CDR3 has 16 residues. CDR3 nucleotides: TGTGCCTGGAGCGCGGGACTAGCGGGAGTGCGGGAGACCCAGTACTTC. Its translation: CAWSAGLAGVRETQYF. The full variable domain, with the rest looked up from reference TRBV30 and TRBJ2-5, is SQTIHQWPATLVQPVGSPLSLECTVEGTSNPNLYWYRQAAGRGLQLLFYSVGIGQISSEVPQNLSASRPQDRQFILSSKKLLLSDSGFYLCAWSAGLAGVRETQYFGPGTRLLVL.

This rearrangement joins TRBV4-1 to TRBJ2-2, with D perhaps TRBD2 (5 bases). Deletions cut 4 bases from V and 2 bases from J, with 8 bases between. The CDR3 totals 14 residues. Germline CDR1 is MGHRA and CDR2 is YSYEKL. The CDR3 DNA is TGCGCCAGCAGCCCGCTAGCTAACACCGGGGAGCTGTTTTTT. It codes for CASSPLANTGELFF.

The rearrangement joins TRBV7-2 to TRBJ1-1, with 9 bases lining up with TRBD1. Germline CDR1 reads SGHTA; CDR2 reads FQGNSA. With 4 bases clipped from V and 10 bases from J, the junction kept 10 bases outside the gene matches. There are 14 residues in the CDR3. The CDR3 DNA is TGTGCCAGCAGCTCCGACGGGACAGGGTGGAGAGCTTTCTTT. Its translation is CASSSDGTGWRAFF.

The chain combines TRBV7-2 with TRBJ2-2, with TRBD2 matching 7 bases. Germline values: CDR1 SGHTA, CDR2 FQGNSA. This CDR3 spans 15 amino acids. With 8 bases clipped from V and 0 bases from J, the junction kept 6 bases outside the gene matches. For the CDR3, the DNA is TGTGCCAGCGCCCCTAGCGGACCGAACACCGGGGAGCTGTTTTTT. Translating it yields CASAPSGPNTGELFF.

The chain recombines TRBV28 with TRBJ2-2, with D hard to call. This CDR3 has 14 amino acids. Germline V lookup: CDR1 MDHEN, CDR2 SYDVKM. V gave up 4 bases and J gave up 3 bases, with 9 bases separating them. The CDR3, as DNA: TGTGCCAGCAGTTATCGGGTAGACACCGGGGAGCTGTTTTTT. Translation gives CASSYRVDTGELFF.

The rearrangement uses TRBV5-1 and TRBJ2-3; 10 bases map to TRBD2. The V segment lost 1 base and the J segment 0 bases; nucleotides outside the gene matches: 11. This CDR3 has 19 residues. Looked up from germline, CDR1 is SGHRS and CDR2 is YFSETQ. The CDR3 here is CASSLQGLANGASTDTQYF. In DNA form, the CDR3 reads TGCGCCAGCAGCTTGCAGGGACTAGCGAACGGGGCTAGCACAGATACGCAGTATTTT. Supplemented by reference TRBV5-1 and TRBJ2-3, the full variable domain reads KAGVTQTPRYLIKTRGQQVTLSCSPISGHRSVSWYQQTPGQGLQFLFEYFSETQRNKGNFPGRFSGRQFSNSRSEMNVSTLELGDSALYLCASSLQGLANGASTDTQYFGPGTRLTVL.

V and J are TRBV28 and TRBJ1-5; D is undetermined. Trimming removed 3 bases from V and 6 bases from J, with 12 bases in between. This CDR3 is 14 amino acids long. Per germline, CDR1 MDHEN and CDR2 SYDVKM. The CDR3 is CASSFPPRGQPQHF. CDR3 DNA: TGTGCCAGCAGTTTCCCCCCCAGAGGTCAGCCCCAGCATTTT.